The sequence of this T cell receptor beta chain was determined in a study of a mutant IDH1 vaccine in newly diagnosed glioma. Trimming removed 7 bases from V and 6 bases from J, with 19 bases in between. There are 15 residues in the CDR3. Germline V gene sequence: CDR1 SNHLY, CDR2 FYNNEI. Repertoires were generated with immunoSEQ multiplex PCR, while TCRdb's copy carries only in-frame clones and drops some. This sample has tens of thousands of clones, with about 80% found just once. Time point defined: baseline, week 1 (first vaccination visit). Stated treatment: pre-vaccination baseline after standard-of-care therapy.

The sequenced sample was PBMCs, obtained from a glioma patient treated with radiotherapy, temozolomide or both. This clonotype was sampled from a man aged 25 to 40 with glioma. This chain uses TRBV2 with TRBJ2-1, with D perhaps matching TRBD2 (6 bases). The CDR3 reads CASTLTSSATNEQFF. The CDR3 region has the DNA TGTGCCAGCACCTTAACTAGCTCCGCTACCAATGAGCAGTTCTTC.